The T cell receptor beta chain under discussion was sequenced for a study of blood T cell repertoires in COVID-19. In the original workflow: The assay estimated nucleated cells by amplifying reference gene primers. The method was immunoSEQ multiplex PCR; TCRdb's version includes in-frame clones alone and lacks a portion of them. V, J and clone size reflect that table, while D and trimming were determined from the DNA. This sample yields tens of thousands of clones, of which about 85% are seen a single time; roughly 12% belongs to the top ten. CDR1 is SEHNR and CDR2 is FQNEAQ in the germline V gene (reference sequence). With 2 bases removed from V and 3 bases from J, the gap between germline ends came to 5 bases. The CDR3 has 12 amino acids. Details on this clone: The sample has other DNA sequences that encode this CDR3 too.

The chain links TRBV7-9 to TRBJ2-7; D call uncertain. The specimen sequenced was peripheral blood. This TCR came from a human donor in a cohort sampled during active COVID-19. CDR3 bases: TGTGCCAGCAGCTTATCCAGCTACGAGCAGTACTTC. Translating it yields CASSLSSYEQYF.